This TCR beta chain was identified in a study of blood T cell repertoires in COVID-19. About the study: COVID-19 samples from acute and convalescent phases originated in the United States, Italy and Spain. Sample material is recorded as cDNA or gDNA derived from T cells, B-cell-depleted T cells, or PBMCs.

Under the authors' procedure: For nucleated cells, counts were estimated from reference gene primer amplification. Sequenced by immunoSEQ multiplex PCR; TCRdb stores in-frame clones only, minus some. The DNA was the basis for D and trimming; V, J and clone size are from that table. The top ten hold 24% of the sample, which has 85,000 to 100,000 clones, roughly 77% seen once. This CDR3 contains 15 residues. CDR1 and CDR2 (germline): SQVTM, ANQGSEA. The V end was cut by 7 bases, the J end by 1 base, with 16 bases between. Input material: peripheral blood. The chain recombines TRBV29-1 with TRBJ2-2; a weak D match, TRBD2 (6 bases). The TCR comes from a human donor in a cohort sampled during active COVID-19. CDR3 region: CSAVGGAMNTGELFF. CDR3 nucleotide sequence: TGCAGCGCTGTCGGGGGAGCGATGAACACCGGGGAGCTGTTTTTT.